Below, one TCR beta chain is given with its context. The antigen is undetermined. This specimen belongs to a study of a mutant IDH1 vaccine in newly diagnosed glioma. Study-level background: Vaccine administration was initiated 4-6 weeks following radiotherapy alone, or with temozolomide cycles.

The assay was immunoSEQ multiplex PCR, and TCRdb's table has in-frame clones only and misses some. The sample carries about 94,000 clones, roughly 90% recorded once. Noted time point: week 47, end of study. With topical imiquimod, each dose of the vaccine consisted of 300 ug of mutant IDH1 20-mer peptide. The CDR3 extends over 11 amino acids. Per germline, CDR1 MNHNY and CDR2 SVGAGI (reference sequence). Between the trimmed V and J ends, which lost 2 bases and 6 bases, there was a span of 5 bases. This specimen consisted of PBMCs, obtained from a glioma patient whose treatment included an IDH1 peptide vaccine. The J gene is TRBJ2-7, the V gene TRBV6-6; the D is unclear. This receptor was taken from a woman between 45 and 65 years old with glioma. CDR3 bases: TGTGCCAGCAGTTACGCCCTCGAGCAGTACTTC. This translates into CASSYALEQYF.